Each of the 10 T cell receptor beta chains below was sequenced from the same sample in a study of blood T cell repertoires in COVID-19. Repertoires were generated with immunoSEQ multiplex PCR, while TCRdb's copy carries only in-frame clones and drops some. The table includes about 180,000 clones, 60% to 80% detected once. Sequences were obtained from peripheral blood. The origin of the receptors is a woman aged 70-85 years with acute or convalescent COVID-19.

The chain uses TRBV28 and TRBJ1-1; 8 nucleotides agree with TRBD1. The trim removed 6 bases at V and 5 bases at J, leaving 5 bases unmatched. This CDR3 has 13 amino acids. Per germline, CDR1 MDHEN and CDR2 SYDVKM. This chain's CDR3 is CASSWTGRTEAFF. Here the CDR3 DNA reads TGTGCCAGCAGCTGGACAGGGCGAACTGAAGCTTTCTTT.

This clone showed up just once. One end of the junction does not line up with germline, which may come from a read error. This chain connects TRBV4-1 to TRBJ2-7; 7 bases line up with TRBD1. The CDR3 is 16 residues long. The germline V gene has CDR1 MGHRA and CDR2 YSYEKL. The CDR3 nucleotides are TGCGCCAGCAGCCGCCGTGAGACAGGGTTCTCCAACGAGCAGTACTTC. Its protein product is CASSRRETGFSNEQYF.

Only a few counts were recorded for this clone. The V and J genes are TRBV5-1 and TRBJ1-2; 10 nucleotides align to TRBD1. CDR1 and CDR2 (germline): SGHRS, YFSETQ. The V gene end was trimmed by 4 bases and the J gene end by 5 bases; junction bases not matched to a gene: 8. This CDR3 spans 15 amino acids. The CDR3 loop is CASSLTTGGSYGYTF. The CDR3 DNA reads TGCGCCAGCAGCCTCACGACAGGGGGCTCTTATGGCTACACCTTC.

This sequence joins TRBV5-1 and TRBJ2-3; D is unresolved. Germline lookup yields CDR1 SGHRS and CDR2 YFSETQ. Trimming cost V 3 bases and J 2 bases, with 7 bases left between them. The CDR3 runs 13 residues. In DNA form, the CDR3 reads TGCGCCAGCAGCTCCTCGGTCACAGATACGCAGTATTTT. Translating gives CASSSSVTDTQYF. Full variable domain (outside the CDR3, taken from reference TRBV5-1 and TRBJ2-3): KAGVTQTPRYLIKTRGQQVTLSCSPISGHRSVSWYQQTPGQGLQFLFEYFSETQRNKGNFPGRFSGRQFSNSRSEMNVSTLELGDSALYLCASSSSVTDTQYFGPGTRLTVL.

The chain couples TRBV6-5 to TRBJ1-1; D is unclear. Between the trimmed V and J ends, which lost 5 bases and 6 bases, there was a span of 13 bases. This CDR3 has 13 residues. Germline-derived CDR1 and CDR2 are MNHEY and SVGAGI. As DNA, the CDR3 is TGTGCCAGCAGTCCCCCCGGGAGTGCTGAAGCTTTCTTT. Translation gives CASSPPGSAEAFF.

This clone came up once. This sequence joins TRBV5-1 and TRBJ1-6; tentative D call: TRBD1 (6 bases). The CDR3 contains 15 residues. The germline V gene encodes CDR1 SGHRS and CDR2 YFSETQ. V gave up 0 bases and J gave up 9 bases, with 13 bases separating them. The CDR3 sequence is CASSLDGGFGSPLHF. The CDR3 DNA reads TGCGCCAGCAGCTTGGATGGGGGCTTCGGTTCACCCCTCCACTTT.

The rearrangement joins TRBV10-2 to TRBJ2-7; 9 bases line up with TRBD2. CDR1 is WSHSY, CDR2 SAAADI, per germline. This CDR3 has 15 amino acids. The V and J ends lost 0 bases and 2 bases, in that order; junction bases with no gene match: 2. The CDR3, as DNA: TGCGCCAGCAGTGAGTCTCCTAGCGGGACCTACGAGCAGTACTTC. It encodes CASSESPSGTYEQYF.

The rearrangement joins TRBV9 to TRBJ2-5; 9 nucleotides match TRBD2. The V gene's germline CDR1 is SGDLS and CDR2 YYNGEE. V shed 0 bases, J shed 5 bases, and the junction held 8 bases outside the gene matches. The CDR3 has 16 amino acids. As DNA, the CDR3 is TGTGCCAGCAGCGTAGGGCCTAGCGGGGCTTCCGAGACCCAGTACTTC. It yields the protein CASSVGPSGASETQYF.

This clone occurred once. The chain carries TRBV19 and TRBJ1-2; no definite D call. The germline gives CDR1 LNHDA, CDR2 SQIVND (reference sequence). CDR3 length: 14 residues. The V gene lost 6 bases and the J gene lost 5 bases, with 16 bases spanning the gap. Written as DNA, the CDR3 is TGTGCCAGTAGCGATCCAGGCCCGTATTATGGCTACACCTTC. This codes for CASSDPGPYYGYTF. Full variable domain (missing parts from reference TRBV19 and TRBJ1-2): DGGITQSPKYLFRKEGQNVTLSCEQNLNHDAMYWYRQDPGQGLRLIYYSQIVNDFQKGDIAEGYSVSREKKESFPLTVTSAQKNPTAFYLCASSDPGPYYGYTFGSGTRLTVV.

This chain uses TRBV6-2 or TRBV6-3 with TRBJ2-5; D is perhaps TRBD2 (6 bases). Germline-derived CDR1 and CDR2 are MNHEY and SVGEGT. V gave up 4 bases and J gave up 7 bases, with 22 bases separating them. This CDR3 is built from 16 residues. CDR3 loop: CASSFVDLVRGGTQYF. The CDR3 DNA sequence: TGTGCCAGCAGTTTTGTGGACTTGGTACGGGGAGGGACCCAGTACTTC.